This T cell receptor beta chain was obtained from a study of T cell changes during pregnancy in multiple sclerosis. Sequencing used immunoSEQ multiplex PCR; TCRdb keeps in-frame clones, though not all of them. The sample comprises approximately 85,000 clones, approximately 89% of which are singletons, and 2.5% to 3% rests with the top ten. The sample holds one count of this clone. CDR1 is SGHRS and CDR2 is YFSETQ in the germline V gene. The CDR3 extends over 17 amino acids. V shed 4 bases, J shed 4 bases, and the junction held 13 bases outside the gene matches. Source: peripheral blood, taken in the first trimester of pregnancy. The TCR originated in a female donor with multiple sclerosis, enrolled in a pregnancy study. V and J are TRBV5-1 and TRBJ1-2; the match to TRBD1 covers 10 bases. CDR3 in DNA: TGCGCCAGCAGCAACCGCCGGGACAGGGGTACAGTCTATGGCTACACCTTC. This encodes CASSNRRDRGTVYGYTF.